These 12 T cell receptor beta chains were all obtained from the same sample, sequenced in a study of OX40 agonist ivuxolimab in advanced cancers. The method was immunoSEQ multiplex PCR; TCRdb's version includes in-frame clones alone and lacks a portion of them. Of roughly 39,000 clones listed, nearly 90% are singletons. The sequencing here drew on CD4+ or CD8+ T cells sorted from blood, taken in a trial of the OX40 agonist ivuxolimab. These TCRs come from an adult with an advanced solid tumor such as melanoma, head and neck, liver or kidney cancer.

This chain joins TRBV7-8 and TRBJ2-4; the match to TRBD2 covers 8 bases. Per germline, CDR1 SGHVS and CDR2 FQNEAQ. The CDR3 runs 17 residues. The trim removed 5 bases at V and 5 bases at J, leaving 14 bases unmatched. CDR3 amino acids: CASSILAGTSWENIQYF. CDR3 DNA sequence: TGTGCCAGCAGCATCCTTGCCGGGACTAGTTGGGAAAACATTCAGTACTTC. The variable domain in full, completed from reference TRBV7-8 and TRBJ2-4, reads GAGVSQSPRYKVAKRGQDVALRCDPISGHVSLFWYQQALGQGPEFLTYFQNEAQLDKSGLPSDRFFAERPEGSVSTLKIQRTQQEDSAVYLCASSILAGTSWENIQYFGAGTRLSVL.

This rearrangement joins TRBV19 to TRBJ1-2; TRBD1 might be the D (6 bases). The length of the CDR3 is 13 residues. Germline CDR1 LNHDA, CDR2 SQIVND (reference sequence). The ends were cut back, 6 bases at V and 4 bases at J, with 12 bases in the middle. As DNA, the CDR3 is TGTGCCAGTAGGTCCACAGGGATCTATGGCTACACCTTC. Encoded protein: CASRSTGIYGYTF.

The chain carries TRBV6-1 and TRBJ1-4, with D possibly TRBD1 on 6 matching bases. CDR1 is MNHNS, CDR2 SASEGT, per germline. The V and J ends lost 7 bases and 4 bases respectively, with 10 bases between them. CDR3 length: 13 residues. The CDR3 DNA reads TGTGCCAGCATGGGGGCGGGTAATGAAAAACTGTTTTTT. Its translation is CASMGAGNEKLFF.

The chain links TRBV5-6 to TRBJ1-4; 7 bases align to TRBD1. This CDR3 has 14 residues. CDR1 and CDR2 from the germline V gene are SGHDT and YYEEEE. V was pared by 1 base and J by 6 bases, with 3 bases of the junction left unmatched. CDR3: CASSLRGTDEKLFF. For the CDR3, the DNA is TGTGCCAGCAGCTTGAGGGGGACAGATGAAAAACTGTTTTTT.

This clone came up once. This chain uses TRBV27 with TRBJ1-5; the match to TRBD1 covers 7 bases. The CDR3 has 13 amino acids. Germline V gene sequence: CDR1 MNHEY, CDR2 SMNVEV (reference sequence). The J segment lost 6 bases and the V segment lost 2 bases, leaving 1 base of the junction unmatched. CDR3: CASSLKGAQPQHF. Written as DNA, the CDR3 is TGTGCCAGCAGTTTAAAGGGGGCTCAGCCCCAGCATTTT.

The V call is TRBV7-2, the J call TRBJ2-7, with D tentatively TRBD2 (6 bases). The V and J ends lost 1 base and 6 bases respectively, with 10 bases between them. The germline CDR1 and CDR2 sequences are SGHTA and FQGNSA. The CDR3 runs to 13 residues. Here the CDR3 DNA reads TGTGCCAGCAGCTTAGGGGGTAGCGGCGAGCAGTACTTC. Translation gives CASSLGGSGEQYF. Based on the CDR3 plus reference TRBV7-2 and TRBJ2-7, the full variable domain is GAGVSQSPSNKVTEKGKDVELRCDPISGHTALYWYRQSLGQGLEFLIYFQGNSAPDKSGLPSDRFSAERTGGSVSTLTIQRTQQEDSAVYLCASSLGGSGEQYFGPGTRLTVT.

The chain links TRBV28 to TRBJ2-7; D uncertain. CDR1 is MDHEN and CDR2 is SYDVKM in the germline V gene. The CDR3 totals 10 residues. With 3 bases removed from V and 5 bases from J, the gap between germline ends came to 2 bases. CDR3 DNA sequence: TGTGCCAGCAGTTTCGACGAGCAGTACTTC. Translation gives CASSFDEQYF.

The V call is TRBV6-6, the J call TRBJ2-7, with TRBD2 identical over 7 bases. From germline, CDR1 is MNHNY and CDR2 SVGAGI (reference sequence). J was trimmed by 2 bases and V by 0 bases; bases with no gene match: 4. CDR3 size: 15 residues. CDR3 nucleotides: TGTGCCAGCAGTTACTCCCTAGCGGAAACCTACGAGCAGTACTTC. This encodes CASSYSLAETYEQYF.

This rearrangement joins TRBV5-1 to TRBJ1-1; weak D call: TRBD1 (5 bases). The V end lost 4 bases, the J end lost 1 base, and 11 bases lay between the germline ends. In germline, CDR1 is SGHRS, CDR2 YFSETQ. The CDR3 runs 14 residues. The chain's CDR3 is CASSRMTENTEAFF. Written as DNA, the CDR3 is TGCGCCAGCAGCCGCATGACAGAGAACACTGAAGCTTTCTTT.

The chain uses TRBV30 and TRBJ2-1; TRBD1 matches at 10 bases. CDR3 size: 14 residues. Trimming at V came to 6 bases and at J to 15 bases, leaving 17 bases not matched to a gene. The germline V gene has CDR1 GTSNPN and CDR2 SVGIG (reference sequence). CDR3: CACRDRGRGYDRFF. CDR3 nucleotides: TGTGCCTGCCGGGACAGGGGTCGCGGGTATGACCGGTTCTTC.

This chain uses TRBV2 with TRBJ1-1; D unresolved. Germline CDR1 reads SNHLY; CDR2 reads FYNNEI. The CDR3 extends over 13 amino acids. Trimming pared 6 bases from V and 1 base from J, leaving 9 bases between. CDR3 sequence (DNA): TGTGCCAGCAGCAACAGAAGGAACACTGAAGCTTTCTTT. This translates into CASSNRRNTEAFF.

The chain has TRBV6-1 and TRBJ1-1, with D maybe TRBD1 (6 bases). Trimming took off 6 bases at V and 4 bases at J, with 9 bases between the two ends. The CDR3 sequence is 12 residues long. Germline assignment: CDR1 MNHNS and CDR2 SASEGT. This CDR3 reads CASSKGGTEAFF. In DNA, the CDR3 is TGTGCCAGCAGCAAAGGGGGCACTGAAGCTTTCTTT.